Presented here are 20 T cell receptor beta chains from one specimen sequenced in a study of vaccination effects on CD4 cells after COVID-19. Prior to sequencing, the ViraFEST assay stimulated PBMC with viral peptide pools, which expanded the antigen-specific CD4+ T cells. The culture ran for 10 days before CD4+ T cells were isolated. According to the study, vaccine recipients showed no prior SARS-CoV-2 infection and negative nucleocapsid antibodies. Here immunoSEQ multiplex PCR was the method, and the copy in TCRdb shows in-frame clones only, minus some. The sample includes 55,000 to 75,000 clones, roughly 70% of them seen just once. No cognate antigen is known for these TCRs. Sequences were derived from CD4+ T cells from PBMCs cultured with HCoV-OC43 spike peptides, sampled before COVID-19 vaccination. Stated subset: HCoV-OC43 spike overlapping peptide pool stimulation. Receptor source: a human donor who received a COVID-19 vaccine.

The chain employs TRBV7-9 and TRBJ1-1; D remains unclear. The CDR3 has 13 residues. Trimming shortened V by 5 bases and J by 5 bases, and 12 bases separated the two germline ends. Germline V gene data show CDR1 as SEHNR and CDR2 as FQNEAQ (reference sequence). The CDR3 reads CASSKRERTEAFF. The CDR3, as DNA: TGTGCCAGCAGCAAGAGGGAGCGGACTGAAGCTTTCTTT.

The CDR3 nucleotides are TGTGCCAGCCCTGTTATATACGGCGGGGGCGATCCTAGCACAGATACGCAGTATTTT. Translation gives CASPVIYGGGDPSTDTQYF. The gene calls are TRBV5-8 and TRBJ2-3; D may be TRBD2 (7 bases). Germline V gene sequence: CDR1 SGHTS, CDR2 YDEGEE. This CDR3 has 19 amino acids. Trimming took 7 bases from V and 0 from J, leaving 27 bases between them.

The rearrangement links TRBV9 to TRBJ1-1, with TRBD1 matching over 8 bases. CDR1 and CDR2 (germline): SGDLS, YYNGEE. Trimming took 3 bases from V and 3 from J; bases not matched to a gene: 19. This CDR3 is built from 19 residues. The DNA for the CDR3 is TGTGCCAGCAGCGGTACCCCACATCGAACAGGGGGTACGGACACTGAAGCTTTCTTT. Its protein is CASSGTPHRTGGTDTEAFF.

The chain carries TRBV4-1 and TRBJ1-4; D may be TRBD1 (5 bases). Germline CDR1 MGHRA, CDR2 YSYEKL. Trimming left V 4 bases short and J 4 bases short, with 13 bases between. This CDR3 has 15 residues. In DNA form, the CDR3 reads TGCGCCAGCAGCCTCTCGGGACGGCTTAATGAAAAACTGTTTTTT. Its protein is CASSLSGRLNEKLFF.

This clone was observed a handful of times. The chain uses TRBV28 and TRBJ1-1; TRBD1 is a possible D gene (6 bases). CDR1 is MDHEN and CDR2 is SYDVKM in the germline V gene. The CDR3 contains 14 residues. Trimming stripped 6 bases from V and 10 bases from J, with 21 bases between. CDR3 protein: CASRMDSTRGGAFF. The CDR3 DNA reads as TGTGCCAGCAGAATGGACAGCACCCGCGGGGGAGCTTTCTTT.

The V call is TRBV29-1, the J call TRBJ2-5; 8 positions match TRBD1. This CDR3 region has 14 residues. V lost 6 bases and J lost 5; bases outside the gene matches: 11. Germline values: CDR1 SQVTM, CDR2 ANQGSEA. The CDR3 spells CSVERSRGPETQYF. The CDR3 DNA is TGCAGCGTGGAACGATCCAGGGGGCCGGAGACCCAGTACTTC.

The chain recombines TRBV18 with TRBJ1-1; 9 bases fit TRBD1. V lost 3 bases to trimming and J lost 1 base; unmatched junction nucleotides: 9. This CDR3 is built from 17 residues. Germline lookup yields CDR1 KGHSH and CDR2 LQKENI. CDR3 residues: CASSPTGGGRANTEAFF. The CDR3 bases are TGTGCCAGCTCACCGACAGGGGGAGGCCGGGCGAACACTGAAGCTTTCTTT.

This rearrangement joins TRBV28 to TRBJ2-5; D gene ambiguous. The CDR3 runs to 11 residues. V lost 2 bases and J lost 5, with 3 bases in between. From germline, CDR1 is MDHEN and CDR2 SYDVKM. The CDR3 region has the DNA TGTGCCAGCAGTTTAAGGGAGACCCAGTACTTC. Its protein product is CASSLRETQYF.

This clone was seen only a few times. The chain carries TRBV21-1 and TRBJ1-2. TRBV21-1 is a documented pseudogene. CDR3 length equals 13 residues. The CDR3 sequence is CASSKGRGKSYTF. The CDR3, as DNA: TGTGCCAGCAGCAAAGGGAGGGGGAAGAGCTACACCTTC.

A single count supports this clone. J is TRBJ2-6 and V is TRBV5-1; TRBD2 matches at 7 bases. V shed 0 bases and J 4 bases; nucleotides not matched to a gene: 7. CDR3 size: 17 residues. From germline, CDR1 is SGHRS and CDR2 YFSETQ. For the CDR3, the DNA is TGCGCCAGCAGCTTGGCCGGGGGGTTTTCAGGGGCCAACGTCCTGACTTTC. It is translated as CASSLAGGFSGANVLTF.

This chain links TRBV19 with TRBJ1-3; 7 bases match TRBD1. V lost 6 bases and J lost 0; bases outside the gene matches: 2. There are 14 residues in the CDR3. CDR1 is LNHDA, CDR2 SQIVND, per germline (reference sequence). The DNA of the CDR3 is TGTGCCAGTAGGGGGACAGTCTCTGGAAACACCATATATTTT. Translated, it gives CASRGTVSGNTIYF.

CDR3: CASRRNNEQFF. As DNA, the CDR3 is TGTGCCAGCAGACGTAACAATGAGCAGTTCTTC. V usage is TRBV6-5 and J usage is TRBJ2-1; no clear D. Germline CDR1 is MNHEY and CDR2 is SVGAGI. The germline V and J ends were trimmed by 6 bases and 5 bases, with 5 bases remaining between them. There are 11 residues in the CDR3.

This clone was observed a few times. The chain couples TRBV5-4 to TRBJ2-2; D could derive from TRBD1 or TRBD2 (6 bases each). This CDR3 is 15 amino acids long. V gave up 4 bases and J gave up 2 bases, with 12 bases separating them. Germline V gene sequence: CDR1 SGHNT, CDR2 YYREEE (reference sequence). This CDR3 is CASSPGGSNTGELFF. The CDR3 DNA is TGTGCCAGCAGCCCCGGGGGCTCTAACACCGGGGAGCTGTTTTTT.

This chain links TRBV21-1 with TRBJ1-1. TRBV21-1 is reported as a pseudogene. The CDR3 consists of 14 residues. The CDR3 DNA reads TGTGCCAGCAGCAAAAAAGGCGTATGGGGTGCAGCTTTCTTT. Its protein product is CASSKKGVWGAAFF.

In its sample, this clone was seen a few times. The genes are TRBV29-1 and TRBJ1-5; D is perhaps TRBD1 (5 bases). Germline lookup yields CDR1 SQVTM and CDR2 ANQGSEA. The CDR3 has 15 amino acids. Deletions cut 6 bases from V and 4 bases from J, with 19 bases between. The CDR3 coding sequence is TGCAGCGTCACCCTCCGGGACGGTTATAATCAGCCCCAGCATTTT. Amino acid sequence: CSVTLRDGYNQPQHF.

CDR3 residues: CASSIVGNTQYF. Written as DNA, the CDR3 is TGTGCCAGTAGTATAGTCGGCAATACGCAGTATTTT. The genes are TRBV19 and TRBJ2-3; the D is unclear. Germline CDR1 is LNHDA and CDR2 is SQIVND (reference sequence). CDR3 length: 12 residues. Trimming removed 1 base from V and 7 bases from J, with 6 bases in between. Filled out from reference TRBV19 and TRBJ2-3, the complete variable domain reads DGGITQSPKYLFRKEGQNVTLSCEQNLNHDAMYWYRQDPGQGLRLIYYSQIVNDFQKGDIAEGYSVSREKKESFPLTVTSAQKNPTAFYLCASSIVGNTQYFGPGTRLTVL.

This clone occurred a few times. The chain joins TRBV9 to TRBJ2-2; 8 nucleotides agree with TRBD2. The CDR3 runs to 15 residues. Germline assignment: CDR1 SGDLS and CDR2 YYNGEE. J was trimmed by 7 bases and V by 2 bases; bases with no gene match: 7. The CDR3: CASSVSGGDGGELFF. The CDR3 bases are TGTGCCAGCAGCGTCTCCGGGGGGGACGGCGGGGAGCTGTTTTTT. The variable domain in full, completed from reference TRBV9 and TRBJ2-2, reads DSGVTQTPKHLITATGQRVTLRCSPRSGDLSVYWYQQSLDQGLQFLIQYYNGEERAKGNILERFSAQQFPDLHSELNLSSLELGDSALYFCASSVSGGDGGELFFGEGSRLTVL.

The chain links TRBV12-3 or TRBV12-4 to TRBJ2-5; no clear D gene. The ends were cut back, 6 bases at V and 5 bases at J, with 7 bases in the middle. The CDR3 length is 11 residues. The CDR3 region has the DNA TGTGCCAGCAGCCGTTCGGAGACCCAGTACTTC. Its translation: CASSRSETQYF.

The genes are TRBV5-4 and TRBJ2-1; 8 bases are a match to TRBD2. The germline V gene has CDR1 SGHNT and CDR2 YYREEE (reference sequence). The J segment lost 5 bases and the V segment lost 4 bases, leaving 11 bases of the junction unmatched. The CDR3 extends over 16 amino acids. In nucleotides, the CDR3 is TGTGCCAGCAGCCAAGGTGGGAGCGGGGGCAACAATGAGCAGTTCTTC. Its translation: CASSQGGSGGNNEQFF.

The CDR3 region is CASSEVYEQYV. CDR3 in DNA: TGTGCCAGCAGCGAGGTCTACGAGCAGTACGTC. The rearrangement joins TRBV7-3 to TRBJ2-7, with D unclear. V was clipped by 5 bases and J by 3 bases, with 5 bases between them. This CDR3 is built from 11 residues. Germline-derived CDR1 and CDR2 are SGHTA and FQGTGA.